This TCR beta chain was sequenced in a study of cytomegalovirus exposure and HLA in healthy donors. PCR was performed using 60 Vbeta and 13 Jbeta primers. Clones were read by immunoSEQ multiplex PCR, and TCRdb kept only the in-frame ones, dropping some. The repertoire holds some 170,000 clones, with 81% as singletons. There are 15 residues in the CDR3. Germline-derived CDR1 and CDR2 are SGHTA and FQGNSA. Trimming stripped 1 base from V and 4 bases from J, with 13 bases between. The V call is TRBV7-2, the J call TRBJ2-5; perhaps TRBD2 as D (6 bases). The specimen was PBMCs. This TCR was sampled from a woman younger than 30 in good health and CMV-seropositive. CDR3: CASSLESQRVETQYF. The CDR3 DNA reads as TGTGCCAGCAGCTTAGAGTCCCAGCGGGTAGAGACCCAGTACTTC.